This TCR beta chain was sequenced in a study of CD8+CD57+ T cells in acquired aplastic anemia. Across the whole study: Average DNA yield from sorted CD4+ and CD8+ cells was approximately 3 ug.

This clonotype was seen only a few times. For sequencing, patients were chosen who had shown expansion of CD8+CD57+ cells by flow cytometry. The diagnosis in all patients was severe acquired aplastic anemia. No therapy had been given to the patients at the time of blood sampling. According to the study, genomic DNA was the template for TCR beta VDJ and CDR3 profiling. TCRdb fed the reads into MiXCR, producing one record per CDR3 protein. The sample lists fewer than 250,000 distinct CDR3 sequences, around 43% seen once, with over 7.5% in the top ten. Germline values: CDR1 LGHDT, CDR2 YNNKEL (reference sequence). V was trimmed by 3 bases and J by 7 bases, leaving 15 bases between them. The CDR3 sequence is 14 residues long.

Sequencing input: sorted CD4+, CD8+, or CD8+CD57+ T cells (not recorded which) from PBMCs. The origin of this receptor is a human donor with aplastic anemia. V is TRBV3-1 and J is TRBJ1-2; D perhaps matches TRBD1 (5 bases). CDR3: CASSQLQEPGGYTF. The CDR3, as DNA: TGTGCCAGCAGCCAGTTACAGGAGCCGGGTGGCTACACCTTC. The whole variable domain, remainder taken from reference TRBV3-1 and TRBJ1-2, is DTAVSQTPKYLVTQMGNDKSIKCEQNLGHDTMYWYKQDSKKFLKIMFSYNNKELIINETVPNRFSPKSPDKAHLNLHINSLELGDSAVYFCASSQLQEPGGYTFGSGTRLTVV.